This T cell receptor beta chain derives from a study of OX40 agonist ivuxolimab in advanced cancers. Here immunoSEQ multiplex PCR was the method, and the copy in TCRdb shows in-frame clones only, minus some. Counted here are about 58,000 clones, around four fifths occurring once; the ten biggest clones make up 0.75%. There are a few counts of this clone. The V end was cut by 0 bases, the J end by 3 bases, with 9 bases between. The CDR3 has 14 residues. Germline V gene sequence: CDR1 SGHNT, CDR2 YYREEE (reference sequence). J is TRBJ1-2 and V is TRBV5-4, with unresolved D. The sequence was obtained from an adult with an advanced solid tumor such as melanoma, head and neck, liver or kidney cancer. Source: CD4+ or CD8+ T cells sorted from blood, taken in a trial of the OX40 agonist ivuxolimab. CDR3 in amino acids: CASSLAGGHYGYTF. CDR3 bases: TGTGCCAGCAGCTTGGCCGGCGGGCACTATGGCTACACCTTC.